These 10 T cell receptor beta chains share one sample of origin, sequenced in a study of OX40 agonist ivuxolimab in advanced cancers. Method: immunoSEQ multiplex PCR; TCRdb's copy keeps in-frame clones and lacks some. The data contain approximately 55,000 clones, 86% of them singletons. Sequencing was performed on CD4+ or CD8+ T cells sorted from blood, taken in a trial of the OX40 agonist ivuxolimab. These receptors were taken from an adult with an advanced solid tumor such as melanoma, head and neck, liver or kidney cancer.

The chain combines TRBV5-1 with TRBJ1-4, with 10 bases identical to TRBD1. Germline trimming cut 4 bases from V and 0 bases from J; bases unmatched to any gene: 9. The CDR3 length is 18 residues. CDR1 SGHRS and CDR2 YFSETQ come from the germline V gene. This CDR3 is CASSLGPGQGSTNEKLFF. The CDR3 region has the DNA TGCGCCAGCAGCCTGGGGCCGGGACAGGGGTCAACTAATGAAAAACTGTTTTTT.

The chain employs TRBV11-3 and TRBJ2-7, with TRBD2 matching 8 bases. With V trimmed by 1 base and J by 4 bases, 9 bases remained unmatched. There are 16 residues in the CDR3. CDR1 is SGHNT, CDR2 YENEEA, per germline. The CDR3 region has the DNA TGTGCCAGCAGCTTAGTAGCCGGGACTAGTCTGTACGAGCAGTACTTC. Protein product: CASSLVAGTSLYEQYF.

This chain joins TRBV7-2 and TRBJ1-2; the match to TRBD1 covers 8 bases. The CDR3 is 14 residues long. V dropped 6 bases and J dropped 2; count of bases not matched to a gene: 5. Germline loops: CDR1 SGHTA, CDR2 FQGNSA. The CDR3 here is CASSWTGSNYGYTF. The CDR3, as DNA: TGTGCCAGCAGTTGGACAGGGAGCAACTATGGCTACACCTTC.

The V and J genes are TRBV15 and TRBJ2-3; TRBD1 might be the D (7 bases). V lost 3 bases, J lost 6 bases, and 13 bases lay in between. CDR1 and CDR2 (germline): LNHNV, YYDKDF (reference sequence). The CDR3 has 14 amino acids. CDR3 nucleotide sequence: TGTGCCACCAGCAGCACAGGGGAGGCGGATACGCAGTATTTT. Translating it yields CATSSTGEADTQYF.

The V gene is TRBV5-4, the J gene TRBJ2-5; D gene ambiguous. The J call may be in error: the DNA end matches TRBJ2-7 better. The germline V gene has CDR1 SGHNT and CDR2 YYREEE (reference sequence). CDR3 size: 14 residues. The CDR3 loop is CASSLGVPPYEQYF. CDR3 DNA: TGTGCCAGCAGCTTGGGGGTCCCCCCATACGAGCAGTACTTC.

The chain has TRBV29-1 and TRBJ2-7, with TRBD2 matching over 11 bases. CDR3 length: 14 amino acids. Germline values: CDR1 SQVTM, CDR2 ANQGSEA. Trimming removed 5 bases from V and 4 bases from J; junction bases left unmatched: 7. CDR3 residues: CSVCRLAGSYEQYF. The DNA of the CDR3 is TGCAGCGTTTGTAGACTAGCGGGATCTTACGAGCAGTACTTC.

CDR3 nucleotides: TGTGCCAGCAGCTCCCACACCTACGAGCAGTACTTC. Amino acid sequence: CASSSHTYEQYF. The genes are TRBV7-9 and TRBJ2-7; D gene uncertain. CDR1 SEHNR and CDR2 FQNEAQ come from the germline V gene (reference sequence). Trimming took 4 bases from V and 2 from J, leaving 6 bases between them. The CDR3 has 12 residues.

CDR3 nucleotide sequence: TGTGCCAGTAGTATGGGACTAGCGGGAGGCCAGGATGAGCAGTTCTTC. This gives the protein CASSMGLAGGQDEQFF. The chain links TRBV19 to TRBJ2-1, with 15 bases fitting TRBD2. The CDR3 totals 16 residues. The V gene end was trimmed by 3 bases and the J gene end by 8 bases; junction bases not matched to a gene: 5. Germline V gene sequence: CDR1 LNHDA, CDR2 SQIVND (reference sequence).

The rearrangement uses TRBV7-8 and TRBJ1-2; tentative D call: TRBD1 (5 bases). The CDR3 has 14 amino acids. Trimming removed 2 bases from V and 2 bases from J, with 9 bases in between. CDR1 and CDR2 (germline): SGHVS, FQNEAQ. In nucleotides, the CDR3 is TGTGCCAGCAGCTTATCTAGGGGAAACTATGGCTACACCTTC. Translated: CASSLSRGNYGYTF.

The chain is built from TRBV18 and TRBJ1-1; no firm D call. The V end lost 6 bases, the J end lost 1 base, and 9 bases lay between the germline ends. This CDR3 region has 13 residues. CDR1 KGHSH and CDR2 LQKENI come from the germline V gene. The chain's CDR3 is CASSESENTEAFF. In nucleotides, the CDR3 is TGTGCCAGCTCCGAGTCCGAGAACACTGAAGCTTTCTTT. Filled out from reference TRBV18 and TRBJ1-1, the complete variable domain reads NAGVMQNPRHLVRRRGQEARLRCSPMKGHSHVYWYRQLPEEGLKFMVYLQKENIIDESGMPKERFSAEFPKEGPSILRIQQVVRGDSAAYFCASSESENTEAFFGQGTRLTVV.